Each of the 2 T cell receptor beta chains below was sequenced from the same sample in a study of blood T cell repertoires in COVID-19. Some clones are missing from TCRdb's copy, which holds only in-frame ones; the method was immunoSEQ multiplex PCR. The profile shows about 220,000 clones, roughly 80% of them singletons. Sequenced material: PBMCs or T cells enriched from blood (not recorded which). Receptors originate from a woman between 35 and 50 years old with acute COVID-19.

The CDR3 DNA is TGTGCCAGCAGTGAATCAGGGACATCCTACGAGCAGTACTTC. It is translated as CASSESGTSYEQYF. The chain joins TRBV25-1 to TRBJ2-7; a weak D match, TRBD1 (6 bases). V lost 1 base and J 1 base, leaving 8 bases between the germline ends. The CDR3 spans 14 residues. Germline-derived CDR1 and CDR2 are MGHDK and SYGVNS.

V usage is TRBV10-1 and J usage is TRBJ2-1, with a weak D call TRBD1 (7 bases). The CDR3 has 17 residues. Germline-derived CDR1 and CDR2 are WNHNN and SYGVQD (reference sequence). Trimming shortened V by 6 bases and J by 9 bases, and 27 bases separated the two germline ends. The DNA for the CDR3 is TGCGCCAGCAGCGACAGGACTATGACGGGGCCAGGGGGTGAGCAGTTCTTC. It encodes CASSDRTMTGPGGEQFF.